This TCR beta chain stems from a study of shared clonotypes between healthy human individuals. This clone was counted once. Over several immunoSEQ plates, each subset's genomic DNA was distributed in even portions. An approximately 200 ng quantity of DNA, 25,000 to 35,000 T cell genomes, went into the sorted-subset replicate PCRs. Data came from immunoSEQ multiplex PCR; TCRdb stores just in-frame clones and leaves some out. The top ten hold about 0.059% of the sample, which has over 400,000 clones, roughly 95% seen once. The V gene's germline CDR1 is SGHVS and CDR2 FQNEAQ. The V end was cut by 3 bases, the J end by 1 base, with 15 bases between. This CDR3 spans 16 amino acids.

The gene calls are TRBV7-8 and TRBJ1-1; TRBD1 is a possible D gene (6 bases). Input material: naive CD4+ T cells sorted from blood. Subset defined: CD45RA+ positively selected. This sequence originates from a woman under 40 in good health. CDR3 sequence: CASSLVSRTANTEAFF. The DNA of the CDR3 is TGTGCCAGCAGCTTGGTGTCTAGGACAGCGAACACTGAAGCTTTCTTT.